The 21 T cell receptor beta chains below come from one sample, sequenced in a study of T cell responses to AZD1222 COVID-19 vaccine. Sequenced by immunoSEQ multiplex PCR; TCRdb stores in-frame clones only, minus some. The sample lists around 100,000 clones, around nine tenths occurring once. The sequences come from peripheral blood, collected on day 0 of AZD1222 vaccination. Receptors were obtained from an adult in good health.

This chain uses TRBV24-1 with TRBJ2-2; unclear D gene. Trimming took 5 bases from V and 2 from J, leaving 8 bases between them. Germline V gene data show CDR1 as KGHDR and CDR2 as SFDVKD. This CDR3 is built from 14 residues. This chain's CDR3 is CATSAFANTGELFF. The CDR3 nucleotides are TGTGCCACCAGTGCCTTCGCTAACACCGGGGAGCTGTTTTTT.

The chain uses TRBV5-1 and TRBJ2-2; D is undetermined. CDR1 and CDR2 from the germline V gene are SGHRS and YFSETQ. The CDR3 totals 14 residues. The ends were cut back, 8 bases at V and 0 bases at J, with 11 bases in the middle. In DNA, the CDR3 is TGCGCCAGTGCCGGGTCCCCGAACACCGGGGAGCTGTTTTTT. It encodes CASAGSPNTGELFF.

The chain couples TRBV6-1 to TRBJ2-7; D is uncertain. V shed 3 bases and J shed 4 bases, with 7 bases lying between them. The germline V gene encodes CDR1 MNHNS and CDR2 SASEGT. The CDR3 sequence is 12 residues long. CDR3 DNA: TGTGCCAGCAGTGAGACGAGTTACGAGCAGTACTTC. This codes for CASSETSYEQYF.

The chain is built from TRBV30 and TRBJ2-3; D remains ambiguous. V lost 1 base, J lost 1 base, and 0 bases lay in between. CDR1 is GTSNPN, CDR2 SVGIG, per germline (reference sequence). The CDR3 has 11 residues. In DNA, the CDR3 is TGTGCCTGGAGTGGCACAGATACGCAGTATTTT. It encodes CAWSGTDTQYF.

The rearrangement joins TRBV27 to TRBJ2-7; TRBD1 might be the D (6 bases). The CDR3 sequence is 13 residues long. Trimming removed 8 bases from V and 3 bases from J, with 14 bases in between. Germline V gives CDR1 MNHEY, CDR2 SMNVEV (reference sequence). In DNA form, the CDR3 reads TGTGCCAGCGGGTTAGGACAGCACTACGAGCAGTACTTC. Translated: CASGLGQHYEQYF.

This rearrangement joins TRBV2 to TRBJ1-4, with D possibly TRBD1 on 5 matching bases. Trimming took 5 bases from V and 4 from J, leaving 17 bases between them. Germline V gene lookup returns CDR1 SNHLY and CDR2 FYNNEI. The CDR3 is 16 amino acids. Written as DNA, the CDR3 is TGTGCCAGCAGTCCTACTAACGGGGGACTTAATGAAAAACTGTTTTTT. Protein sequence: CASSPTNGGLNEKLFF.

The chain recombines TRBV20-1 with TRBJ1-1; D gene unclear. The CDR3 length is 11 residues. Germline V gene sequence: CDR1 DFQATT, CDR2 SNEGSKA (reference sequence). CDR3 coding DNA: TGCAGCGTGTCGAGGGCATGGGAAGCTTTCTTT. This sequence encodes CSVSRAWEAFF.

The rearrangement links TRBV2 to TRBJ1-1; TRBD1 agrees at 8 bases. Germline CDR1 SNHLY, CDR2 FYNNEI. The CDR3 sequence is 13 residues long. V lost 4 bases to trimming and J lost 4 bases; unmatched junction nucleotides: 2. The CDR3 is CASSGQGITEAFF. For the CDR3, the DNA is TGTGCCAGCAGTGGACAGGGGATCACTGAAGCTTTCTTT.

The chain employs TRBV5-1 and TRBJ1-5; D is possibly TRBD1 (5 bases). V was shortened by 4 bases and J by 0 bases, with 14 bases between the two germline ends. The CDR3 has 16 amino acids. Germline V gives CDR1 SGHRS, CDR2 YFSETQ. CDR3: CASSPEGLYSNQPQHF. The CDR3 DNA reads as TGCGCCAGCAGCCCGGAGGGGCTCTATAGCAATCAGCCCCAGCATTTT.

The gene calls are TRBV7-9 and TRBJ1-3; TRBD1 aligns across 8 bases. The ends lost 4 bases at V and 2 bases at J; junction bases unmatched: 13. Germline V gene lookup returns CDR1 SEHNR and CDR2 FQNEAQ (reference sequence). The CDR3 consists of 18 residues. This CDR3 reads CASSSITKLDRAGNTIYF. The CDR3 DNA sequence: TGTGCCAGCAGCTCAATCACAAAATTGGACAGGGCTGGAAACACCATATATTTT.

This chain joins TRBV18 and TRBJ1-5, with D uncertain. The V gene lost 1 base and the J gene lost 4 bases, with 5 bases spanning the gap. The CDR3 sequence is 13 residues long. CDR1 KGHSH and CDR2 LQKENI come from the germline V gene. CDR3 protein: CASSPQVNQPQHF. As DNA, the CDR3 is TGTGCCAGCTCACCACAGGTTAATCAGCCCCAGCATTTT. The full variable domain, in which reference TRBV18 and TRBJ1-5 provide the parts outside the CDR3, is NAGVMQNPRHLVRRRGQEARLRCSPMKGHSHVYWYRQLPEEGLKFMVYLQKENIIDESGMPKERFSAEFPKEGPSILRIQQVVRGDSAAYFCASSPQVNQPQHFGDGTRLSIL.

The chain has TRBV7-8 and TRBJ1-3; no clear D. CDR1 and CDR2 (germline): SGHVS, FQNEAQ. The germline V and J ends were trimmed by 1 base and 4 bases, with 17 bases remaining between them. The CDR3 is 17 amino acids. CDR3 in DNA: TGTGCCAGCAGCTTAGGCGGGTTAGGAAACGTCGGAAACACCATATATTTT. Its protein is CASSLGGLGNVGNTIYF. The whole variable domain, remainder taken from reference TRBV7-8 and TRBJ1-3, is GAGVSQSPRYKVAKRGQDVALRCDPISGHVSLFWYQQALGQGPEFLTYFQNEAQLDKSGLPSDRFFAERPEGSVSTLKIQRTQQEDSAVYLCASSLGGLGNVGNTIYFGEGSWLTVV.

The CDR3 DNA follows: TGTGCCAGCAGCTTAGATTTAGAGGATACGCAGTATTTT. It codes for CASSLDLEDTQYF. The rearrangement links TRBV7-2 to TRBJ2-3, with D unclear. CDR1 is SGHTA and CDR2 is FQGNSA in the germline V gene. The V gene lost 1 base and the J gene lost 6 bases, with 8 bases spanning the gap. CDR3 length: 13 amino acids.

The rearrangement joins TRBV21-1 to TRBJ1-2. TRBV21-1 corresponds to a pseudogene. The CDR3 consists of 16 residues. CDR3 amino acids: CASSFGALRNFYGYTF. DNA of the CDR3: TGTGCCAGCAGCTTCGGGGCCCTCAGAAACTTCTATGGCTACACCTTC.

V and J are TRBV4-1 and TRBJ2-1, with unresolved D. The CDR3 totals 15 residues. Germline loops: CDR1 MGHRA, CDR2 YSYEKL. V lost 3 bases to trimming and J lost 6 bases, with 15 bases between them. The CDR3 DNA sequence: TGCGCCAGCAGCCACGCAGATATCTGGGGCAATGAGCAGTTCTTC. It is translated as CASSHADIWGNEQFF.

The gene calls are TRBV6-5 and TRBJ1-1, with 10 bases matching TRBD1. The length of the CDR3 is 15 residues. CDR1 and CDR2 (germline): MNHEY, SVGAGI. Trimming at V came to 0 bases and at J to 7 bases, leaving 5 bases not matched to a gene. The CDR3 coding sequence is TGTGCCAGCAGTTACTCGGGACAGGGGTTTCATGAAGCTTTCTTT. Protein sequence: CASSYSGQGFHEAFF.

This chain connects TRBV6-5 to TRBJ1-5; D perhaps matches TRBD1 (5 bases). In germline, CDR1 is MNHEY, CDR2 SVGAGI. The CDR3 length is 15 residues. V lost 7 bases and J lost 0, with 13 bases in between. As DNA, the CDR3 is TGTGCCAGCAAAGGGGTAGCCTATAGCAATCAGCCCCAGCATTTT. Its translation is CASKGVAYSNQPQHF.

V usage is TRBV11-2 and J usage is TRBJ2-7, with a possible D match to TRBD2 (5 bases). Trimming shortened V by 0 bases and J by 6 bases, and 15 bases separated the two germline ends. CDR1 is SGHAT, CDR2 FQNNGV, per germline. The CDR3 is 15 amino acids. CDR3 loop: CASSLDPRGSVEQYF. For the CDR3, the DNA is TGTGCCAGCAGCTTAGATCCCCGGGGTTCGGTCGAGCAGTACTTC.

About this clone: One junction end does not reproduce the germline sequence, and a read error may be involved. The rearrangement links TRBV12-3 or TRBV12-4 to TRBJ1-2, with 12 bases matching TRBD1. The CDR3 runs 12 residues. The CDR3 spells CASSFGTGGAVF. CDR3 in DNA: TGTGCCAGCAGTTTCGGGACAGGGGGCGCCGTCTTC.

The chain couples TRBV19 to TRBJ1-4, with D possibly matching TRBD1 (5 bases). This CDR3 comprises 16 residues. Trimming removed 5 bases at V and 5 bases at J, with 18 bases between. Per germline, CDR1 LNHDA and CDR2 SQIVND (reference sequence). DNA for the CDR3: TGTGCCAGTAGTGCTGTCACATGGGACCCGAATGAAAAACTGTTTTTT. Translation gives CASSAVTWDPNEKLFF. Looking up the rest from reference TRBV19 and TRBJ1-4 gives the full variable domain: DGGITQSPKYLFRKEGQNVTLSCEQNLNHDAMYWYRQDPGQGLRLIYYSQIVNDFQKGDIAEGYSVSREKKESFPLTVTSAQKNPTAFYLCASSAVTWDPNEKLFFGSGTQLSVL.

Points on this clone: A junction end diverges from the germline sequence, so it may reflect a read error. The CDR3 sequence is CSVTGLNSFNEQFF. The CDR3 DNA reads as TGCAGCGTCACGGGCCTCAACTCCTTCAATGAGCAGTTCTTC. The chain is built from TRBV29-1 and TRBJ2-1; D is ambiguous. CDR3 size: 14 residues. Germline CDR1 and CDR2: SQVTM and ANQGSEA.